These 32 T cell receptor beta chains were sequenced from one sample in a study of Graves' ophthalmopathy and Graves' hyperthyroidism. The sequenced template was RNA, covering the TCR beta CDR3 region. The first round was an RT-PCR with HTBI primers, and the second round was a multiplex PCR. TCRdb re-analysed the multiplex PCR reads in MiXCR, keeping a single row per CDR3 protein. Of about 740,000 distinct CDR3 sequences listed, 40% are singletons. The specimen sequenced was peripheral blood. These receptors all stem from an adult man with Graves' ophthalmopathy.

This clonotype was seen more than once but under ten times. The chain links TRBV9 to TRBJ1-5; no firm D call. Germline V lookup: CDR1 SGDLS, CDR2 YYNGEE. V was cut by 5 bases and J by 0 bases, with 15 bases left in between. The CDR3 sequence is 16 residues long. CDR3 sequence: CASSIIQRSSNQPQHF. Written as DNA, the CDR3 is TGTGCCAGCAGTATCATACAGAGGAGTAGCAATCAGCCCCAGCATTTT. The full variable domain, its missing parts supplied by reference TRBV9 and TRBJ1-5, is DSGVTQTPKHLITATGQRVTLRCSPRSGDLSVYWYQQSLDQGLQFLIQYYNGEERAKGNILERFSAQQFPDLHSELNLSSLELGDSALYFCASSIIQRSSNQPQHFGDGTRLSIL.

CDR3 in DNA: TGTGCCAGCAGGACAGGGGGCGACGAGCAGTACTTC. It is translated as CASRTGGDEQYF. The V call is TRBV25-1, the J call TRBJ2-7, with 10 bases fitting TRBD1. J was trimmed by 5 bases and V by 6 bases; bases with no gene match: 1. Germline CDR1 is MGHDK and CDR2 is SYGVNS. The CDR3 length is 12 residues.

This clonotype came up many times. The chain links TRBV20-1 to TRBJ2-7; TRBD1 matches 9 bases. CDR3 length: 15 amino acids. V shed 6 bases, J shed 3 bases, and the junction held 12 bases outside the gene matches. Germline lookup yields CDR1 DFQATT and CDR2 SNEGSKA (reference sequence). CDR3 bases: TGCAGTGCCATAGTGGGGACAGGGATCGGCTACGAGCAGTACTTC. Protein product: CSAIVGTGIGYEQYF.

The V gene is TRBV5-6, the J gene TRBJ2-7; TRBD1 matches 7 bases. This CDR3 contains 13 residues. Germline values: CDR1 SGHDT, CDR2 YYEEEE. Unmatched junction bases numbered 2, after V lost 4 bases and J lost 1 base. CDR3 nucleotides: TGTGCCAGCAGCGACAGGGCTTCCTACGAGCAGTACTTC. This encodes CASSDRASYEQYF.

This chain connects TRBV7-2 to TRBJ1-4, with unresolved D. From germline, CDR1 is SGHTA and CDR2 FQGNSA. The CDR3 has 14 residues. V was trimmed by 2 bases and J by 10 bases, leaving 14 bases between them. The CDR3 is CASSLRAASGKLFF. The DNA of the CDR3 is TGTGCCAGCAGCTTACGGGCGGCCTCTGGAAAACTGTTTTTT.

This clonotype showed up many times. The chain combines TRBV10-1 with TRBJ1-1; D unresolved. CDR3 length: 14 amino acids. Germline V gives CDR1 WNHNN, CDR2 SYGVQD (reference sequence). The V and J ends lost 3 bases and 5 bases respectively, with 13 bases between them. Here the CDR3 DNA reads TGCGCCAGCAGTGATGCGGCAGGCGCAACTGAAGCTTTCTTT. This codes for CASSDAAGATEAFF.

The chain couples TRBV25-1 to TRBJ2-2, with D tentatively TRBD2 (5 bases). Germline loops: CDR1 MGHDK, CDR2 SYGVNS. V lost 2 bases, J lost 7 bases, and 14 bases lay in between. The CDR3 spans 15 residues. The CDR3 is CASSEIGSDNGELFF. In nucleotides, the CDR3 is TGTGCCAGCAGTGAAATAGGGAGTGACAACGGGGAGCTGTTTTTT.

A few counts support this clonotype. V usage is TRBV6-5 and J usage is TRBJ2-2; D remains ambiguous. Germline V gene lookup returns CDR1 MNHEY and CDR2 SVGAGI. The CDR3 runs to 15 residues. The germline V and J ends were trimmed by 5 bases and 1 base, with 11 bases remaining between them. This CDR3 reads CASSGREGNTGELFF. The CDR3 DNA sequence: TGTGCCAGCAGTGGTAGAGAAGGGAACACCGGGGAGCTGTTTTTT.

The V gene is TRBV20-1, the J gene TRBJ2-7; 8 bases are a match to TRBD1. This CDR3 comprises 15 residues. V trimming: 5 bases; J trimming: 3 bases; junction bases outside the gene matches: 12. The V gene's germline CDR1 is DFQATT and CDR2 SNEGSKA (reference sequence). DNA for the CDR3: TGCAGTGCTTCGGGTACAGGGGGAAGGGTCTACGAGCAGTACTTC. It codes for CSASGTGGRVYEQYF.

On this clonotype: A junction end diverges from the germline sequence, so it may reflect a read error. The V gene is TRBV7-2, the J gene TRBJ2-7, with TRBD2 matching over 7 bases. The CDR3 loop spans 15 amino acids. Germline V lookup: CDR1 SGHTA, CDR2 FQGNSA. The CDR3 nucleotides are TGTGTCAGCAGCCTAAGAGCGGGAAGACCTACGCAGCAGTACTTC. It codes for CVSSLRAGRPTQQYF. The full variable domain, completed using reference TRBV7-2 and TRBJ2-7, is GAGVSQSPSNKVTEKGKDVELRCDPISGHTALYWYRQSLGQGLEFLIYFQGNSAPDKSGLPSDRFSAERTGGSVSTLTIQRTQQEDSAVYLCVSSLRAGRPTQQYFGPGTRLTVT.

The gene calls are TRBV25-1 and TRBJ2-2, with D perhaps matching TRBD2 (5 bases). Between the trimmed V and J ends, which lost 3 bases and 10 bases, there was a span of 12 bases. The CDR3 is made up of 13 amino acids. Germline loops: CDR1 MGHDK, CDR2 SYGVNS. In DNA form, the CDR3 reads TGTGCCAGCAGTGATAGCGCCACTGTGGAGCTGTTTTTT. The encoded protein is CASSDSATVELFF.

As to this clonotype: One junction end does not reproduce the germline sequence, and a read error may be involved. This rearrangement joins TRBV5-1 to TRBJ2-7; D not resolved. Germline V gene lookup returns CDR1 SGHRS and CDR2 YFSETQ. This CDR3 has 13 residues. CDR3 sequence: CASSFGGSYGQYF. The CDR3, as DNA: TGCGCCAGCAGCTTCGGCGGCTCCTACGGGCAGTACTTC.

About this clonotype itself: Given the absence of the conserved phenylalanine or tryptophan at the CDR3 end, a read error is likely. The chain joins TRBV2 to TRBJ2-3, with TRBD1 matching 7 bases. Germline CDR1 is SNHLY and CDR2 is FYNNEI. There are 12 residues in the CDR3. This CDR3 reads CASRSGTDPQYY. CDR3 nucleotide sequence: TGTGCCAGCAGATCTGGGACAGATCCGCAGTATTAT.

This clonotype was observed at least ten times. This rearrangement joins TRBV2 to TRBJ1-1, with a tentative D call TRBD1 (5 bases). Germline-derived CDR1 and CDR2 are SNHLY and FYNNEI. Trimming pared 6 bases from V and 1 base from J, leaving 18 bases between. This CDR3 is built from 16 residues. CDR3 coding DNA: TGTGCCAGCAGCTATTCTTCCGGGGCAAAGAACACTGAAGCTTTCTTT. It encodes CASSYSSGAKNTEAFF.

The rearrangement uses TRBV19 and TRBJ1-2; D is undetermined. V was clipped by 5 bases and J by 1 base, with 20 bases between them. Germline V gives CDR1 LNHDA, CDR2 SQIVND (reference sequence). CDR3 length equals 17 residues. The DNA for the CDR3 is TGTGCCAGTAGTCCCGAATTATTGCGGATAGTTAACTATGGCTACACCTTC. This codes for CASSPELLRIVNYGYTF.

This chain uses TRBV25-1 with TRBJ2-2; D is unresolved. Germline V lookup: CDR1 MGHDK, CDR2 SYGVNS. The CDR3 extends over 13 amino acids. Trimming took off 6 bases at V and 6 bases at J, with 11 bases between the two ends. In DNA, the CDR3 is TGTGCCAGCAGCGTTGGGTTCGCCGGGGAGCTGTTTTTT. Protein sequence: CASSVGFAGELFF. Based on the CDR3 plus reference TRBV25-1 and TRBJ2-2, the full variable domain is EADIYQTPRYLVIGTGKKITLECSQTMGHDKMYWYQQDPGMELHLIHYSYGVNSTEKGDLSSESTVSRIRTEHFPLTLESARPSHTSQYLCASSVGFAGELFFGEGSRLTVL.

V usage is TRBV25-1 and J usage is TRBJ1-1; no reliable D call. Germline CDR1 and CDR2: MGHDK and SYGVNS. CDR3 size: 11 residues. The germline V and J ends were trimmed by 4 bases and 11 bases, with 11 bases remaining between them. This CDR3 reads CASSGMTGAFF. CDR3 DNA sequence: TGTGCCAGCAGTGGTATGACGGGGGCTTTCTTT.

In this sample, this clonotype turned up many times. The J gene is TRBJ2-7, the V gene TRBV9; the match to TRBD1 covers 9 bases. Germline CDR1 reads SGDLS; CDR2 reads YYNGEE. V dropped 4 bases and J dropped 7; count of bases not matched to a gene: 12. The CDR3 has 15 residues. CDR3: CASSTSGQGTGEQYF. The CDR3 DNA reads as TGTGCCAGCAGCACGTCGGGACAGGGAACGGGGGAGCAGTACTTC.

The V gene is TRBV6-2 or TRBV6-3, the J gene TRBJ1-2; D ambiguous. The CDR3 spans 12 residues. The germline V gene has CDR1 MNHEY and CDR2 SVGEGT. V shed 0 bases and J shed 6 bases, with 5 bases lying between them. CDR3 protein: CASSYSADGYTF. CDR3 sequence (DNA): TGTGCCAGCAGTTACTCTGCAGATGGCTACACCTTC.

Worth noting for this clonotype: The germline gene is not matched at one end of the junction; a read error may be the cause. This chain's CDR3 is CASSQVQDNNYGYTF. For the CDR3, the DNA is TGCGCCAGCAGCCAAGTACAGGATAACAACTATGGCTACACCTTC. The chain uses TRBV7-3 and TRBJ1-2, with D possibly being TRBD1 (5 bases). The germline CDR1 and CDR2 sequences are SGHTA and FQGTGA. The CDR3 totals 15 residues.

This clonotype was found a few times. The chain combines TRBV19 with TRBJ2-7; D is unresolved. CDR3 size: 15 residues. Per germline, CDR1 LNHDA and CDR2 SQIVND (reference sequence). Trimming removed 2 bases at V and 3 bases at J, with 14 bases between. This CDR3 is CASSISRSPSYEQYF. The CDR3 DNA sequence: TGTGCCAGTAGTATATCGAGGAGTCCCAGCTACGAGCAGTACTTC.

As concerns this clonotype: An end of the junction differs from the germline gene, which may be a read error. The rearrangement joins TRBV25-1 to TRBJ2-1; TRBD2 matches 7 bases. From germline, CDR1 is MGHDK and CDR2 SYGVNS. The CDR3 covers 15 residues. The CDR3 nucleotides read TGTGCCATCAGTGAGCCGATTGGGAGGGCCAATGAGCAGTTCTTC. Protein: CAISEPIGRANEQFF.

DNA for the CDR3: TGCAGTGCTAGACGCATGGGGGAAGTATTCGGTTACGGGACCCAGTACTTC. This translates into CSARRMGEVFGYGTQYF. The chain is built from TRBV20-1 and TRBJ2-5; D could derive from TRBD1 or TRBD2 (5 bases each). The germline V gene has CDR1 DFQATT and CDR2 SNEGSKA (reference sequence). The CDR3 contains 17 residues. Trimming cost V 2 bases and J 7 bases, with 26 bases left between them.

A few counts support this clonotype. V gene TRBV9 combines with J gene TRBJ1-2; 8 positions agree with TRBD1. The J segment lost 0 bases and the V segment lost 4 bases, leaving 5 bases of the junction unmatched. Per the germline V gene, CDR1 is SGDLS and CDR2 is YYNGEE. The CDR3 contains 15 residues. CDR3 in amino acids: CASSPRGQANYGYTF. CDR3 DNA: TGTGCCAGCAGCCCCAGGGGGCAGGCTAACTATGGCTACACCTTC.

The V call is TRBV11-1, the J call TRBJ2-2; D is perhaps TRBD2 (6 bases). This CDR3 contains 14 residues. Deletions cut 11 bases from V and 4 bases from J, with 17 bases between. Germline CDR1 and CDR2: SGHAT and FQDESV (reference sequence). The CDR3 spells CAWRALGLTGELFF. CDR3 in DNA: TGTGCCTGGAGGGCCTTGGGCCTCACCGGGGAGCTGTTTTTT.

This clonotype showed up just a few times. The V and J genes are TRBV24-1 and TRBJ2-7; the match to TRBD2 covers 11 bases. Trimming at V came to 4 bases and at J to 2 bases, leaving 6 bases not matched to a gene. Germline assignment: CDR1 KGHDR and CDR2 SFDVKD. The CDR3 covers 16 residues. The CDR3 DNA reads TGTGCCACCAGTGACCCCGGGACTAGCGGTACCTACGAGCAGTACTTC. This encodes CATSDPGTSGTYEQYF.

This clonotype was picked up a small number of times. This chain uses TRBV5-1 with TRBJ1-6; 8 nucleotides line up with TRBD1. Germline loops: CDR1 SGHRS, CDR2 YFSETQ. With V trimmed by 2 bases and J by 8 bases, 9 bases remained unmatched. CDR3 size: 16 residues. In DNA form, the CDR3 reads TGCGCCAGCAGCTTAGGACAGGGCCAGCCTTATTCACCCCTCCACTTT. Encoded protein: CASSLGQGQPYSPLHF.

The J gene is TRBJ1-4, the V gene TRBV7-9; 10 bases align to TRBD1. The junction had 7 bases not matched to a gene; V was cut back by 5 bases and J by 4 bases. The V gene's germline CDR1 is SEHNR and CDR2 FQNEAQ (reference sequence). This CDR3 has 16 amino acids. The DNA of the CDR3 is TGTGCCAGCAGCCAAACCGGGACAGGGGTTAATGAAAAACTGTTTTTT. As protein: CASSQTGTGVNEKLFF. The full variable domain, completed using reference TRBV7-9 and TRBJ1-4, is DTGVSQNPRHKITKRGQNVTFRCDPISEHNRLYWYRQTLGQGPEFLTYFQNEAQLEKSRLLSDRFSAERPKGSFSTLEIQRTEQGDSAMYLCASSQTGTGVNEKLFFGSGTQLSVL.

Points on this clonotype: Since a much larger clone is just one base distant, this may be a read error. The chain uses TRBV10-3 and TRBJ1-5; 8 nucleotides line up with TRBD1. The junction had 18 bases not matched to a gene; V was cut back by 11 bases and J by 6 bases. The germline gives CDR1 ENHRY, CDR2 SYGVKD. The CDR3 contains 16 residues. This CDR3 reads CAGSDLRTGGSQPQHF. The DNA of the CDR3 is TGTGCCGGCAGTGACCTCCGAACAGGGGGAAGTCAGCCCCAGCATTTT.

The V and J genes are TRBV10-3 and TRBJ1-1; maybe TRBD1 (5 bases). From germline, CDR1 is ENHRY and CDR2 SYGVKD. CDR3 size: 12 residues. The V end was cut by 4 bases, the J end by 11 bases, with 14 bases between. The chain's CDR3 is CAISAPQTAAFF. The CDR3 coding sequence is TGTGCCATCAGTGCCCCTCAGACAGCGGCTTTCTTT.

The V and J genes are TRBV2 and TRBJ1-2, with 8 bases lining up with TRBD1. The CDR3 contains 11 residues. Per the germline V gene, CDR1 is SNHLY and CDR2 is FYNNEI. The CDR3 bases are TGTGCTAGAGTGGACAGGGATGCCTACACCTTC. Its protein is CARVDRDAYTF.

This sequence joins TRBV7-3 and TRBJ2-2; D might be TRBD2 (5 bases). The CDR3 extends over 13 amino acids. The germline CDR1 and CDR2 sequences are SGHTA and FQGTGA. Between the trimmed V and J ends, which lost 5 bases and 6 bases, there was a span of 10 bases. The CDR3 loop is CASSGSAAGELFF. The DNA of the CDR3 is TGTGCCAGCAGCGGTAGCGCGGCCGGGGAGCTGTTTTTT.